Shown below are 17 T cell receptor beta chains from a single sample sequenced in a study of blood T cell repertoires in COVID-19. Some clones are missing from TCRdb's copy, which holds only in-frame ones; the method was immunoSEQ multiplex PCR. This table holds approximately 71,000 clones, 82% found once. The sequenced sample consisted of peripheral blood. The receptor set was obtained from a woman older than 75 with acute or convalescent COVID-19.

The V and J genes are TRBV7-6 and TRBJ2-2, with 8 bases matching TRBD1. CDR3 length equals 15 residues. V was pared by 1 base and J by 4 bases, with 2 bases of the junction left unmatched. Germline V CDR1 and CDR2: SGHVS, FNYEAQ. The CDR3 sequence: CASSLVQGGTGELFF. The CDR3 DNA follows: TGTGCCAGCAGCTTAGTACAGGGGGGCACCGGGGAGCTGTTTTTT.

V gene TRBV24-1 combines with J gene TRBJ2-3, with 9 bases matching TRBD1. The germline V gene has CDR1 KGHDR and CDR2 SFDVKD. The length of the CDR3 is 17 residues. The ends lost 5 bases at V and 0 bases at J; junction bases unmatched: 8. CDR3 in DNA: TGTGCCACCAGTGGGACTACAGGGGGCCCAAGCACAGATACGCAGTATTTT. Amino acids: CATSGTTGGPSTDTQYF.

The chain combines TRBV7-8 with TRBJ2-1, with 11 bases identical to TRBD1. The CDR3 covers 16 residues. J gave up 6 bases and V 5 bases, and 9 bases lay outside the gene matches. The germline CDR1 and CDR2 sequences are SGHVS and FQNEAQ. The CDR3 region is CASSPRTGGVSNEQFF. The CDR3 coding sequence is TGTGCCAGCAGCCCAAGGACAGGGGGCGTTTCCAATGAGCAGTTCTTC.

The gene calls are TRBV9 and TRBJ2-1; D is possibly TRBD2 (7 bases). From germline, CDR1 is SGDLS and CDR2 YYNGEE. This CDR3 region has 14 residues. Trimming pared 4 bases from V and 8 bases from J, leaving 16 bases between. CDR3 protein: CASSSWGGGDEQFF. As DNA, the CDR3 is TGTGCCAGCAGCTCATGGGGGGGCGGCGATGAGCAGTTCTTC.

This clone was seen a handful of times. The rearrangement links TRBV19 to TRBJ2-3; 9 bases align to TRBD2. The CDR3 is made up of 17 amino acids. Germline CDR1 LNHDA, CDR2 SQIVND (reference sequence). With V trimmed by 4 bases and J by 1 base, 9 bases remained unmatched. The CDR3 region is CASSTGTSGPRTDTQYF. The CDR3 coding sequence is TGTGCCAGTAGTACCGGCACTAGCGGGCCTCGCACAGATACGCAGTATTTT. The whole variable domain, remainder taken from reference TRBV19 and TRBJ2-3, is DGGITQSPKYLFRKEGQNVTLSCEQNLNHDAMYWYRQDPGQGLRLIYYSQIVNDFQKGDIAEGYSVSREKKESFPLTVTSAQKNPTAFYLCASSTGTSGPRTDTQYFGPGTRLTVL.

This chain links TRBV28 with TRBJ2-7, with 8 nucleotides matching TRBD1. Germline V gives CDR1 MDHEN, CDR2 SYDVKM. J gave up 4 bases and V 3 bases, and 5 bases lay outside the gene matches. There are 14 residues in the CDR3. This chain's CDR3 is CASSFRGPFYEQYF. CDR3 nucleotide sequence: TGTGCCAGCAGTTTCAGGGGGCCCTTTTACGAGCAGTACTTC.

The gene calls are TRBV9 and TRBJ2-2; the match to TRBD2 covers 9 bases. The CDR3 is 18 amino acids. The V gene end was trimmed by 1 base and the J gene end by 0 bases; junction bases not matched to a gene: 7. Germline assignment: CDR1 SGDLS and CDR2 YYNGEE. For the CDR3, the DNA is TGTGCCAGCAGCGTAACAACTAGCGGGCTTACGAACACCGGGGAGCTGTTTTTT. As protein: CASSVTTSGLTNTGELFF.

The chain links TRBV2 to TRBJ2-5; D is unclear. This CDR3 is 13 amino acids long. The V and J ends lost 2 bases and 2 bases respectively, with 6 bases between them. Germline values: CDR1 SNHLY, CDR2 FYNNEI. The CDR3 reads CASSEFVQETQYF. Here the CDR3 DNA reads TGTGCCAGCAGTGAATTCGTACAAGAGACCCAGTACTTC.

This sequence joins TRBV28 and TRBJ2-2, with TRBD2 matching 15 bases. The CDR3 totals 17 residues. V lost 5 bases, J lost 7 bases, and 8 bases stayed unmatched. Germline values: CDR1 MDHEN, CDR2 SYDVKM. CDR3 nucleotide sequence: TGTGCCAGCAGTCTCGGACTAGCGGGAGGGCCGAGCGGGGAGCTGTTTTTT. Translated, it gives CASSLGLAGGPSGELFF. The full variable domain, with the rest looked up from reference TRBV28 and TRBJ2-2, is DVKVTQSSRYLVKRTGEKVFLECVQDMDHENMFWYRQDPGLGLRLIYFSYDVKMKEKGDIPEGYSVSREKKERFSLILESASTNQTSMYLCASSLGLAGGPSGELFFGEGSRLTVL.

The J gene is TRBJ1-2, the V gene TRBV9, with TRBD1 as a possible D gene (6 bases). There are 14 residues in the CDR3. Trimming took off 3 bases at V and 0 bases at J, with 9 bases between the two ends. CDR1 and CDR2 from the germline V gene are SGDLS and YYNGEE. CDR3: CASSAGQANYGYTF. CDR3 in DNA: TGTGCCAGCAGCGCGGGACAAGCTAACTATGGCTACACCTTC.

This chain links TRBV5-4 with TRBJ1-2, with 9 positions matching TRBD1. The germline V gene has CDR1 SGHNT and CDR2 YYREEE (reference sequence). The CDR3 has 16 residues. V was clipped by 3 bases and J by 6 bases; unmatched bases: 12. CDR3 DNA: TGTGCCAGCAGCTCCACAGGGGGCGGATTGATTAATGGCTACACCTTC. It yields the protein CASSSTGGGLINGYTF. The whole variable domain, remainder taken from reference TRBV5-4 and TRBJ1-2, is ETGVTQSPTHLIKTRGQQVTLRCSSQSGHNTVSWYQQALGQGPQFIFQYYREEENGRGNFPPRFSGLQFPNYSSELNVNALELDDSALYLCASSSTGGGLINGYTFGSGTRLTVV.

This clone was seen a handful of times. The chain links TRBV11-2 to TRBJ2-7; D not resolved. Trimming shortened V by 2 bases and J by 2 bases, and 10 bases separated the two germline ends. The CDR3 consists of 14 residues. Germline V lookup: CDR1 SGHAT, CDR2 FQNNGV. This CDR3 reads CASSLQRKTYEQYF. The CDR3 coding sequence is TGTGCCAGCAGCTTACAGCGCAAGACCTACGAGCAGTACTTC.

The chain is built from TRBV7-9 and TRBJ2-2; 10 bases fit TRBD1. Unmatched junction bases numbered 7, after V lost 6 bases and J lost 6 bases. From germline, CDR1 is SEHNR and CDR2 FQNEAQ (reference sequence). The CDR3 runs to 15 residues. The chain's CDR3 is CASSNPGQGSGELFF. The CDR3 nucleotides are TGTGCCAGCAGTAATCCGGGACAGGGGTCCGGGGAGCTGTTTTTT.

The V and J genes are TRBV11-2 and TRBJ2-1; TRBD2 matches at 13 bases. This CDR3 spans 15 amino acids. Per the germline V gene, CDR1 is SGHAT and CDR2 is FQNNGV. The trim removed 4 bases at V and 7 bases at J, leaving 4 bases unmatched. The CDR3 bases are TGTGCCAGCAGCTCCGGGACTAGCGGGATGAATGAGCAGTTCTTC. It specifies CASSSGTSGMNEQFF.

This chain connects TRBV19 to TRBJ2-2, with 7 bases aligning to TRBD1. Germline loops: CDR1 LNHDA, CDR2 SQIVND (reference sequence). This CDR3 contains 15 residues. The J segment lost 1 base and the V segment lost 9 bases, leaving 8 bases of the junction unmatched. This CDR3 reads CASTARDRNTGELFF. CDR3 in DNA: TGTGCCAGCACCGCCCGGGACAGGAACACCGGGGAGCTGTTTTTT.

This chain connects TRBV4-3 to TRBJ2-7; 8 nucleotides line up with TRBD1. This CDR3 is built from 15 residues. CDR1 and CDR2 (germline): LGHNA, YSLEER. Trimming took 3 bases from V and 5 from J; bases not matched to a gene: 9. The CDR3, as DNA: TGCGCCAGCAGCCACCTAGGACAGGGATCGGACGAGCAGTACTTC. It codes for CASSHLGQGSDEQYF.

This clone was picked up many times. The DNA of the CDR3 is TGTGCCAGCAAAACAGCTAACTATGGCTACACCTTC. This codes for CASKTANYGYTF. This chain links TRBV27 with TRBJ1-2, with D uncertain. Germline assignment: CDR1 MNHEY and CDR2 SMNVEV (reference sequence). V gave up 7 bases and J gave up 0 bases, with 6 bases separating them. The length of the CDR3 is 12 residues.